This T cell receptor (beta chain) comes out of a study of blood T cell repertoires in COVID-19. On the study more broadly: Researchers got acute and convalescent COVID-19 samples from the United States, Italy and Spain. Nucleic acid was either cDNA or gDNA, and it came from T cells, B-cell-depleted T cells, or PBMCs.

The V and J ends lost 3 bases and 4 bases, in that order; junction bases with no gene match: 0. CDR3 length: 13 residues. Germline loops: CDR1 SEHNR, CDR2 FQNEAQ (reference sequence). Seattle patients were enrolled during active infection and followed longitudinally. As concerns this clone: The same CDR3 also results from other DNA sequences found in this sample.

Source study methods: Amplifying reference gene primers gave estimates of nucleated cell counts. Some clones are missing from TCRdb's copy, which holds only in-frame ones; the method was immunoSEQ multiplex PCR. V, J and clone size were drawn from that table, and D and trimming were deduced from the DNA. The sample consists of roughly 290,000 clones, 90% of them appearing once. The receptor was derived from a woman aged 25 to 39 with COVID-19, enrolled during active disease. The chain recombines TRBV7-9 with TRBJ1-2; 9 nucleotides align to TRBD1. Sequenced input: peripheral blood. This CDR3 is CASSLGQGYGYTF. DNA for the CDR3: TGTGCCAGCAGCTTGGGACAGGGCTATGGCTACACCTTC.